These 6 T cell receptor beta chains share one sample of origin, sequenced in a study of CD8 T cells in ankylosing spondylitis. TCRdb redid the calling of the 5' RACE reads with MiXCR, one entry per CDR3 protein. The sample lists about 69,000 distinct CDR3 sequences, under 5.5% occurring once. The sequenced sample was blood, either unsorted or a sorted T cell fraction (not recorded which). These receptor sequences come from a male donor with ankylosing spondylitis or in good health (not recorded which).

In this sample, this clonotype turned up many times. CDR3 bases: TGCAGTGCGACCAATCGACGGACATCGGACACTGAAGCTTTCTTT. Translation: CSATNRRTSDTEAFF. The V and J genes are TRBV20-1 and TRBJ1-1; the D gene is possibly TRBD1 (5 bases). Germline-derived CDR1 and CDR2 are DFQATT and SNEGSKA (reference sequence). The CDR3 sequence is 15 residues long. V lost 6 bases, J lost 3 bases, and 20 bases lay in between.

This clonotype was observed a handful of times. The V gene is TRBV20-1, the J gene TRBJ2-7; D gene unclear. Trimming removed 6 bases at V and 2 bases at J, with 8 bases between. This CDR3 contains 11 residues. Germline V gene data show CDR1 as DFQATT and CDR2 as SNEGSKA (reference sequence). Written as DNA, the CDR3 is TGCAGTGCCCCCGCGGCCTACGAGCAGTACTTC. Translated, it gives CSAPAAYEQYF.

This clonotype was counted many times. The chain has TRBV3-1 and TRBJ2-1; D is possibly TRBD1 or TRBD2 (6 bases each). The CDR3 is made up of 12 amino acids. Germline CDR1 and CDR2: LGHDT and YNNKEL (reference sequence). Trimming stripped 5 bases from V and 14 bases from J, with 16 bases between. For the CDR3, the DNA is TGTGCCAGCAGCACGAGGGTCGGGGGCAAGTTCTTC. Translation gives CASSTRVGGKFF.

The CDR3 DNA reads TGTGCCACCAGTAGCGGGGGGGCTCCCGGGGAGCTGTTTTTT. Its translation is CATSSGGAPGELFF. The chain links TRBV24-1 to TRBJ2-2; TRBD2 matches 10 bases. The CDR3 contains 14 residues. Germline CDR1 and CDR2: KGHDR and SFDVKD. V shed 6 bases, J shed 6 bases, and the junction held 3 bases outside the gene matches.

As for this clonotype: This may stem from a read error, because a much larger clone lies one nucleotide away. This rearrangement joins TRBV13 to TRBJ2-2; D tentatively fits TRBD1 or TRBD2 (6 bases each). Per germline, CDR1 PRHDT and CDR2 FYEKMQ (reference sequence). The CDR3 loop spans 16 amino acids. CDR3 sequence reads: CSSSSSRGRSTGELFF. The CDR3 DNA is TGTTCCAGCAGCTCGTCCCGGGGGCGCAGCACCGGGGAGCTGTTTTTT.

This clonotype came up many times. The rearrangement links TRBV12-3 or TRBV12-4 to TRBJ2-5, with D hard to call. The V gene lost 7 bases and the J gene lost 0 bases, with 15 bases spanning the gap. The CDR3 length is 15 residues. The CDR3 DNA reads as TGTGCCAGCACCACGCTGATGGGGAACCAAGAGACCCAGTACTTC. Its translation: CASTTLMGNQETQYF.